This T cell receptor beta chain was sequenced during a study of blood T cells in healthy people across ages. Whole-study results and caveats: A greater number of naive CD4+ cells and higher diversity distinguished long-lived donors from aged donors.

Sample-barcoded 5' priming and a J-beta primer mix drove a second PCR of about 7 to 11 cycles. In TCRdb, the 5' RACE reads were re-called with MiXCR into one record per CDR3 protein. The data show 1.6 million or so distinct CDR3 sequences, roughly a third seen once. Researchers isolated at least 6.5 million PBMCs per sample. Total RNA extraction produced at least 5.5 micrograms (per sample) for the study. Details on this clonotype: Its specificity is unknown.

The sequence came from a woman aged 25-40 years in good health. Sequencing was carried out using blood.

The CDR3 sequence is CAISESIGRGADTQYF. For the CDR3, the DNA is TGTGCCATCAGTGAGTCGATCGGCAGGGGGGCAGATACGCAGTATTTT. This chain links TRBV10-3 with TRBJ2-3, with a tentative D call TRBD1 (7 bases). Germline CDR1 ENHRY, CDR2 SYGVKD. CDR3 length equals 16 residues. With 0 bases removed from V and 4 bases from J, the gap between germline ends came to 14 bases.